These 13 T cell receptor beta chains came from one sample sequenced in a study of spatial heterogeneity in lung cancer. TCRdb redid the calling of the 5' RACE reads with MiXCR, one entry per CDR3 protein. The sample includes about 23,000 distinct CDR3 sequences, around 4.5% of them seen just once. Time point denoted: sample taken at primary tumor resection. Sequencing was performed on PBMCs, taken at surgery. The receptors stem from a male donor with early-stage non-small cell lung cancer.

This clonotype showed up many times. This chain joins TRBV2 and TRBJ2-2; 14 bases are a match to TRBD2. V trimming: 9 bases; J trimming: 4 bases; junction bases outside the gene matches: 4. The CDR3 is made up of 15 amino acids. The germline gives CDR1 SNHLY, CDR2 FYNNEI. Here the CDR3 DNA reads TGTGCCAGAGGACTAGCGGGGGGTCCCACCGGGGAGCTGTTTTTT. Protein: CARGLAGGPTGELFF.

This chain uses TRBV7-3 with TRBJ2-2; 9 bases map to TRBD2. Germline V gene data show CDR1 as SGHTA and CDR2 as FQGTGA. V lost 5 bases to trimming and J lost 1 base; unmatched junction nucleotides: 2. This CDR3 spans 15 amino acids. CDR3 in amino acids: CASSLSGGNTGELFF. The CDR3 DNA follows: TGTGCCAGCAGCCTTAGCGGGGGGAACACCGGGGAGCTGTTTTTT.

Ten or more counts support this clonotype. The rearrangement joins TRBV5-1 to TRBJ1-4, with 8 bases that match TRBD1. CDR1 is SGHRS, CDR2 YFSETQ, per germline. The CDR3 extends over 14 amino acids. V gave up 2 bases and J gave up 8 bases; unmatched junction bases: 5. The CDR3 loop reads CASSLGQGREKLFF. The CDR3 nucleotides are TGCGCCAGCAGCTTAGGACAGGGACGCGAAAAACTGTTTTTT. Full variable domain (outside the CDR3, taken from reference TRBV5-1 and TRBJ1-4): KAGVTQTPRYLIKTRGQQVTLSCSPISGHRSVSWYQQTPGQGLQFLFEYFSETQRNKGNFPGRFSGRQFSNSRSEMNVSTLELGDSALYLCASSLGQGREKLFFGSGTQLSVL.

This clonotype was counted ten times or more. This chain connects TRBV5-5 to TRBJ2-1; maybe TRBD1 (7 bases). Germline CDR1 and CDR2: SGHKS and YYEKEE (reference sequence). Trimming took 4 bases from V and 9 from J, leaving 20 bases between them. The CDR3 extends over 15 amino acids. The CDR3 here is CASSPRGAQGGEQFF. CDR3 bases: TGTGCCAGCAGCCCCAGGGGGGCCCAGGGCGGTGAGCAGTTCTTC.

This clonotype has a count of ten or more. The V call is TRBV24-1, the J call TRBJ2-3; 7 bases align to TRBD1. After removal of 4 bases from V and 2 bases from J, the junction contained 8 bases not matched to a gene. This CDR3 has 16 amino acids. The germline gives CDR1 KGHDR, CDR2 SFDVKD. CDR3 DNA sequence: TGTGCCACCAGTGACCCGACCGGGACAGCCACAGATACGCAGTATTTT. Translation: CATSDPTGTATDTQYF.

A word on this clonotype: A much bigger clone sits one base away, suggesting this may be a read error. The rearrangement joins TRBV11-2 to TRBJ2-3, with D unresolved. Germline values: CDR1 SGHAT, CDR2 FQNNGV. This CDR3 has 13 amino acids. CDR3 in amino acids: CTSSSQARDTQYF. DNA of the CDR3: TGTACCAGCAGCTCACAAGCGCGCGATACGCAGTATTTT.

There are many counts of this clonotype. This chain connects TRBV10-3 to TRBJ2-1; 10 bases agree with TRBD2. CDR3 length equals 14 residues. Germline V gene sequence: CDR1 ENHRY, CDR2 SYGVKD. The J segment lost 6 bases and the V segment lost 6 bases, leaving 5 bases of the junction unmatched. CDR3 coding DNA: TGTGCCATCAGAAGCGGGGGGGCCGGCAATGAGCAGTTCTTC. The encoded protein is CAIRSGGAGNEQFF.

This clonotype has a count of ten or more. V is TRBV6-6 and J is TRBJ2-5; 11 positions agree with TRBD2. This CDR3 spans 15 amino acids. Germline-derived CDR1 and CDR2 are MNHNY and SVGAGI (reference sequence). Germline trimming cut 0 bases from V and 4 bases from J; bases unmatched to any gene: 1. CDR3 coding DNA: TGTGCCAGCAGTTACTCGACTAGCGGGGTAGAGACCCAGTACTTC. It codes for CASSYSTSGVETQYF.

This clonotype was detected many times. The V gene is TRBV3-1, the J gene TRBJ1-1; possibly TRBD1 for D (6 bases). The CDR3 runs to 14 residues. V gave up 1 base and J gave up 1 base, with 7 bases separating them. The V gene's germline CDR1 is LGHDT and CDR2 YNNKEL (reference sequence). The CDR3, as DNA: TGTGCCAGCAGCCAAGTAGGGGGGAACACTGAAGCTTTCTTT. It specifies CASSQVGGNTEAFF.

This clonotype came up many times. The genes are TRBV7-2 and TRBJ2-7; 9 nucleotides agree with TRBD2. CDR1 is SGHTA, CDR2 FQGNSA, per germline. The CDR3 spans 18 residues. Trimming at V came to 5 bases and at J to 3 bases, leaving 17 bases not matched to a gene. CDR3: CASSPPGLSGGFRYEQYF. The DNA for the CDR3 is TGTGCCAGCAGCCCCCCGGGGTTAAGCGGGGGGTTTCGCTACGAGCAGTACTTC.

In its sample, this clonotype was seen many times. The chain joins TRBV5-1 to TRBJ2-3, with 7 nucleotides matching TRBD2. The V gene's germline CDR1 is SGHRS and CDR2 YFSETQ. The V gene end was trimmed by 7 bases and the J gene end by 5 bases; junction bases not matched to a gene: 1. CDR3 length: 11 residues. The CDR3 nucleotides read TGCGCCAGCGGGGAGGGAGATACGCAGTATTTT. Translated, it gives CASGEGDTQYF.

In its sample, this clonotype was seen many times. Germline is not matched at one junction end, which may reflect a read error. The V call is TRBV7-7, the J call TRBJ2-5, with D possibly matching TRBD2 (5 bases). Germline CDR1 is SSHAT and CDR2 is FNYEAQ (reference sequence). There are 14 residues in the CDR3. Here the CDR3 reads CASSLEGSSETQYF. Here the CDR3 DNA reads TGTGCTAGCAGCTTAGAGGGCAGCTCGGAGACCCAGTACTTC.

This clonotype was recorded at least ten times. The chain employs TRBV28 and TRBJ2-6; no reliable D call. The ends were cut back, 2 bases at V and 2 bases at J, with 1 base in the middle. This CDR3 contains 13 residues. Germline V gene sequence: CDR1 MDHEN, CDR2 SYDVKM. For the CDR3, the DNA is TGTGCCAGCAGTTTAGCTGGGGCCAACGTCCTGACTTTC. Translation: CASSLAGANVLTF. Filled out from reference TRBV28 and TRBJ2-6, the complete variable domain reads DVKVTQSSRYLVKRTGEKVFLECVQDMDHENMFWYRQDPGLGLRLIYFSYDVKMKEKGDIPEGYSVSREKKERFSLILESASTNQTSMYLCASSLAGANVLTFGAGSRLTVL.